This entry features one TCR beta chain sequence. This specimen belongs to a study of blood T cell repertoires in COVID-19. Study at large: Material from acute and convalescent COVID-19 was sourced from the United States, Italy and Spain. PBMCs, B-cell-depleted T cells, or T cells were the source of the cDNA or gDNA that made up the material.

The CDR3 extends over 13 amino acids. Germline assignment: CDR1 GTSNPN and CDR2 SVGIG (reference sequence). V lost 4 bases, J lost 0 bases, and 7 bases lay in between. Authors' analysis steps: Reference gene primer amplification gave nucleated cell count estimates. Profiled with immunoSEQ multiplex PCR; TCRdb holds only in-frame clones, not every one. D and trimming were read from the DNA, whereas the V and J calls and clone size are those reported in that table. The table lists 100,000 to 150,000 clones, around 88% of them singletons. This chain links TRBV30 with TRBJ1-3; unclear D gene. The clonotype comes from a human donor in a cohort sampled during active COVID-19. Sequences were obtained from peripheral blood. The CDR3 here is CAWNRDSGNTIYF. The CDR3 DNA is TGTGCCTGGAACCGGGACTCTGGAAACACCATATATTTT.